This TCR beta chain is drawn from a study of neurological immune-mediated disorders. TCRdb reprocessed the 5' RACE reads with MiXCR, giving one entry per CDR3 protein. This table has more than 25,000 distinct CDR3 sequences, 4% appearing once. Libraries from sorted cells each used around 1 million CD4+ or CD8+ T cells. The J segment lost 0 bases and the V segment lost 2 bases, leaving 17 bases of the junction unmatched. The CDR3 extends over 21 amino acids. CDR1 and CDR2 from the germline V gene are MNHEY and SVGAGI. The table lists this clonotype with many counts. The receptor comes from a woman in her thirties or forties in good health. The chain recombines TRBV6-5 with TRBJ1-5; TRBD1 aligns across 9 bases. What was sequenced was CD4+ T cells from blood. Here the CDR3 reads CASSYPLSEGQGKYSNQPQHF. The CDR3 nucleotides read TGTGCCAGCAGTTACCCCCTCTCAGAAGGACAGGGGAAATATAGCAATCAGCCCCAGCATTTT.